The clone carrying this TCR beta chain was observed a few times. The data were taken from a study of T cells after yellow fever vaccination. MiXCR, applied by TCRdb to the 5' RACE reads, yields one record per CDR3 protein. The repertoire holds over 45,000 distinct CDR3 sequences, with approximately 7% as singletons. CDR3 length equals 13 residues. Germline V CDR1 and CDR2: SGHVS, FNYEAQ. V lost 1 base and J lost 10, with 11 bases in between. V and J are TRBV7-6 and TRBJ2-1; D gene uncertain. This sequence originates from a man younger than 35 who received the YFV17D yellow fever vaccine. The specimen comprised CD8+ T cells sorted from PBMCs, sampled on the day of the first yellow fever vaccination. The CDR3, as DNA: TGTGCCAGCAGCTTAGGGGTATGGGTGGAGCAGTTCTTC. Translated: CASSLGVWVEQFF. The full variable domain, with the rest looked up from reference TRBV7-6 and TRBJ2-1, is GAGVSQSPRYKVTKRGQDVALRCDPISGHVSLYWYRQALGQGPEFLTYFNYEAQQDKSGLPNDRFSAERPEGSISTLTIQRTEQRDSAMYRCASSLGVWVEQFFGPGTRLTVL.